This TCR beta chain was identified in a study of T cell responses to AZD1222 COVID-19 vaccine. Study-level background: Pooling of second doses given at about 4 or about 12 weeks was done. Findings and limits, study-wide: Only 5 or 6 people who got AZD1222 tested seropositive at baseline. Receipt of two AZD1222 doses was followed by a rise in Spike-specific TCR breadth and depth.

Worth noting for this clone: Antigen specificity is unknown.

The CDR3 contains 14 residues. The J segment lost 2 bases and the V segment lost 4 bases, leaving 5 bases of the junction unmatched. The germline CDR1 and CDR2 sequences are SGHRS and YFSETQ. Sequencing used immunoSEQ multiplex PCR; TCRdb keeps in-frame clones, though not all of them. The sample records around 120,000 clones, 85% to 90% being singletons. The sequencing used peripheral blood, collected on day 0 of AZD1222 vaccination. The chain links TRBV5-1 to TRBJ2-5; 7 bases line up with TRBD2. The source of this sequence is an adult in good health. The DNA of the CDR3 is TGCGCCAGCAGCAGGGACGGGGGGCAAGAGACCCAGTACTTC. As protein: CASSRDGGQETQYF.